This T cell receptor beta chain derives from a study of cytomegalovirus exposure and HLA in healthy donors. The PCR ran on 60 Vbeta and 13 Jbeta primers. Assay used: immunoSEQ multiplex PCR; TCRdb lists only in-frame clones, some missing. The repertoire includes about 160,000 clones, roughly 80% of them detected once, and 9.5% to 10% sits in the top ten. Germline lookup yields CDR1 GTSNPN and CDR2 SVGIG (reference sequence). This CDR3 has 14 amino acids. V lost 0 bases, J lost 5 bases, and 14 bases lay in between. This chain joins TRBV30 and TRBJ2-7; D unclear. Sample: PBMCs. This receptor was obtained from a man between 18 and 35 years old in good health and CMV-seropositive. CDR3 loop: CAWSVLRRRDEQYF. The CDR3 DNA sequence: TGTGCCTGGAGTGTACTAAGAAGACGGGACGAGCAGTACTTC.